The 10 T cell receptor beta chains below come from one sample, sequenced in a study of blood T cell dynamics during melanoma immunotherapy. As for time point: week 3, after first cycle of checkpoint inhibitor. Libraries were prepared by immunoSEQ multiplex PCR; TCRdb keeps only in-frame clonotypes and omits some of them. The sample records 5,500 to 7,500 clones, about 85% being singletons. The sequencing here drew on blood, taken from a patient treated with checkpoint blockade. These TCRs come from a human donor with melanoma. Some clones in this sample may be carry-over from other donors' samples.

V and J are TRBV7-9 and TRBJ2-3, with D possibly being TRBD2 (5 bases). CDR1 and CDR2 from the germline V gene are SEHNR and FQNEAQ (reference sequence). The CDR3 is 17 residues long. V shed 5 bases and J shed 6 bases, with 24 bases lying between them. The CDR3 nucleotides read TGTGCCAGCAGCCCCGGGTTACAAGGAGGCGGGTGGGATACGCAGTATTTT. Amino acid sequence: CASSPGLQGGGWDTQYF.

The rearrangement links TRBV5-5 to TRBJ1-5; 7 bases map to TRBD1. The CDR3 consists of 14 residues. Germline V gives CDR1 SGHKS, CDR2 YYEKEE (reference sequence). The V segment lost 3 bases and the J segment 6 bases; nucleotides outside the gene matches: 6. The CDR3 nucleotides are TGTGCCAGCAGCTCGGGGGCAGGGGGTCAGCCCCAGCATTTT. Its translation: CASSSGAGGQPQHF.

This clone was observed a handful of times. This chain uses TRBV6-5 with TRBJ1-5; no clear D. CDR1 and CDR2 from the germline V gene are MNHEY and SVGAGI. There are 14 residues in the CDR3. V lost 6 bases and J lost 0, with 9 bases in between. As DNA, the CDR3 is TGTGCCAGCAGCAAGCTTGATAGCAATCAGCCCCAGCATTTT. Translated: CASSKLDSNQPQHF.

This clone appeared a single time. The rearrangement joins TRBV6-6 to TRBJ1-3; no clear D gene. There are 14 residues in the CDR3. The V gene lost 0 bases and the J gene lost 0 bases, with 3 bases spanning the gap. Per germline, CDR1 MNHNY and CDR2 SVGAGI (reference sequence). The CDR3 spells CASSYSGSGNTIYF. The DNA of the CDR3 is TGTGCCAGCAGTTACTCGGGCTCTGGAAACACCATATATTTT.

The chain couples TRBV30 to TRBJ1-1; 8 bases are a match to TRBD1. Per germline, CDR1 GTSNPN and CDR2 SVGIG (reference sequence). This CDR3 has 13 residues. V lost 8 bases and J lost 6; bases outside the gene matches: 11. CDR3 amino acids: CAGIDRGRSEAFF. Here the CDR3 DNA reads TGTGCCGGAATCGACAGGGGTCGTTCTGAAGCTTTCTTT.

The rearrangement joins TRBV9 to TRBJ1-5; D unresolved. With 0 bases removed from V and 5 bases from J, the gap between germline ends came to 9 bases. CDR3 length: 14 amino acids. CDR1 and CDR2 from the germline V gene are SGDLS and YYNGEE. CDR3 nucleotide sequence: TGTGCCAGCAGCGTAGGGACTAACTATCAGCCCCAGCATTTT. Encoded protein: CASSVGTNYQPQHF.

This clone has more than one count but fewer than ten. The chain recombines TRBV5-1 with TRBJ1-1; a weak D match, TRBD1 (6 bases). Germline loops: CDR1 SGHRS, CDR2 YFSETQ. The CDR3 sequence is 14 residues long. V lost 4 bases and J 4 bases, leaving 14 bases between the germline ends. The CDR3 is CASSPGAIITEAFF. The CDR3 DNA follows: TGCGCCAGCAGCCCGGGGGCCATTATCACTGAAGCTTTCTTT.

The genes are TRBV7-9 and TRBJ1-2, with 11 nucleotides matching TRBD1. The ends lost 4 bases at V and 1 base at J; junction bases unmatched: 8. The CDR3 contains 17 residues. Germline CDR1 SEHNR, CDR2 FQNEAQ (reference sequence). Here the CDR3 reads CASSSWTGGGSNYGYTF. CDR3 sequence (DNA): TGTGCCAGCAGCTCCTGGACAGGGGGCGGGAGTAACTATGGCTACACCTTC.

Here the CDR3 reads CASSLVEGVDAGFNYGYTF. DNA of the CDR3: TGTGCCAGCAGCTTGGTGGAGGGGGTGGACGCCGGCTTTAACTATGGCTACACCTTC. The rearrangement uses TRBV5-6 and TRBJ1-2, with D possibly being TRBD1 (6 bases). V was cut by 0 bases and J by 1 base, with 22 bases left in between. Germline assignment: CDR1 SGHDT and CDR2 YYEEEE. The CDR3 length is 19 residues. The variable domain in full, completed from reference TRBV5-6 and TRBJ1-2, reads DAGVTQSPTHLIKTRGQQVTLRCSPKSGHDTVSWYQQALGQGPQFIFQYYEEEERQRGNFPDRFSGHQFPNYSSELNVNALLLGDSALYLCASSLVEGVDAGFNYGYTFGSGTRLTVV.

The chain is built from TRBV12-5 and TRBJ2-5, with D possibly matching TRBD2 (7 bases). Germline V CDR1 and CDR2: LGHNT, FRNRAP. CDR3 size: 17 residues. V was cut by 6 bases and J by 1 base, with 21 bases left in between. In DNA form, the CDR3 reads TGTGCTAGTGGCCGAAGTTGGGGGGGCTTGGGCCAAGAGACCCAGTACTTC. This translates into CASGRSWGGLGQETQYF.